This T cell receptor (beta chain) was sequenced during a study of blood T cell repertoires in COVID-19 (TCRdb year 2020). For the study in its entirety: Collaborator samples came from the United States, Italy and Spain and covered acute and convalescent phases of COVID-19. The repertoires were released in a freely available public database meant as a resource for research on the immune response to SARS-CoV-2. Where available, HLA class I and class II types were obtained from metadata supplied by the sample provider rather than from assay-based typing. The prospective study material was composed of cDNA or gDNA derived from T cells, B-cell-depleted T cells, or PBMCs. A de-identified subject ID, COVID-19 status, age in years and sex were almost always included in the sample metadata. Samples came from the ongoing ImmuneRACE study (first 160 participants) plus 1,254 subjects from 6 global collaborators. The dataset comprised deeply sampled blood TCRbeta repertoires from subjects exposed to, actively infected with, or recovered from COVID-19. Results and caveats for the whole study, not just this receptor: Clinical and demographic metadata were provided uncurated, with the amount varying by source and participant.

Collaborating institutions collected whole blood in K2EDTA tubes following their own protocols. For TCRbeta analysis, collaborators shipped samples as frozen whole blood, isolated PBMCs, or DNA extracted from either of those sample types. V is clipped by 3 bases and J by 0 bases, and the sequence between their germline boundaries is 9 bases long. CDR1 and CDR2, looked up from the germline V gene (reference sequence), are LNHDA and SQIVND. The CDR3 measures 15 amino acids from cysteine to phenylalanine. Only the CDR3 DNA is retained, 45 bases long and in frame from the first base. The immunoSEQ Assay, a bias-controlled multiplex PCR, was used to amplify TCRbeta CDR3 regions from genomic DNA. The published analysis was carried out like this. Nucleated cell counts per sample were estimated from amplification of reference gene primers within the assay. To quantify the absolute abundance of each unique TCRbeta CDR3 rearrangement, sequence reads were collapsed and filtered. For each sample, productive Simpson clonality was calculated as the square root of Simpson's diversity index across productive rearrangements. The clones in this table, taken by TCRdb from immuneACCESS, are in-frame only. Not every clone is retained; where verified, under half of the shortfall comes from an unresolved V gene, and the cause of the rest is unknown. The D gene and trimming were derived from the DNA, and the V and J assignments and clone size from that table. The sample profile shows 410,000 or so clones; 70% to 90% of them were found once. The ten largest account for more than 1.4% of the sample.

This clone showed up many times. The target of this receptor is not known. Base qualities are not provided; no much larger clone lies one nucleotide away. This sequence was found in a woman under 40 with active or convalescent COVID-19. The chain was built from TRBV19 and TRBJ1-5; too little of a D gene remains to name it. Sequences were obtained from peripheral blood. In nucleotide form, the sequence is TGTGCCAGTAGTATTCAACAAAATAGCAATCAGCCCCAGCATTTT. This sequence encodes CASSIQQNSNQPQHF.